This TCR beta chain was recovered during a study of beta chain features in type 1 diabetes. V was cut by 3 bases and J by 4 bases, with 12 bases left in between. CDR1 and CDR2 (germline): LNHDA, SQIVND (reference sequence). The CDR3 has 14 amino acids. As every portion of the isolated RNA was reverse transcribed, the sequencing read expressed TCRB transcripts. Each sample of naive, central memory or regulatory T cells had, on average, roughly 3.5 million reads. Here immunoSEQ multiplex PCR was the method, and the copy in TCRdb shows in-frame clones only, minus some. This sample has some 150,000 clones, with 9% to 10% found just once. Points on this clone: Its specificity is not known.

Study results and caveats: These data did not resolve whether HLA type affects TCRB rearrangement. Among all four CD4+ subsets, Type 1 diabetes patients had TCRB CDR3s that were moderately but significantly shorter.

This receptor was obtained from a woman younger than 45 with type 1 diabetes. The chain recombines TRBV19 with TRBJ2-5, with TRBD1 as a possible D gene (6 bases). Source material: central memory CD4+ T cells from blood. The CDR3 DNA reads TGTGCCAGTAGTATTGCAGGGGACGGAGAGACCCAGTACTTC. Translating it yields CASSIAGDGETQYF.